One sample yielded the 23 T cell receptor beta chains listed below, sequenced in a study of shared clonotypes between healthy human individuals. Libraries were prepared by immunoSEQ multiplex PCR; TCRdb keeps only in-frame clonotypes and omits some of them. The sample lists millions of clones; over 85% were seen once. The sample comprised naive CD4+ T cells from PBMCs. Subset here: CD45RA+ positively selected. The receptors were gathered from a man between 18 and 35 years old in good health. Some clones in this sample may be carry-over from other donors' samples.

This clone showed up just once. The chain recombines TRBV2 with TRBJ2-2; D perhaps matches TRBD1 (6 bases). V gave up 6 bases and J gave up 1 base, with 12 bases separating them. CDR3 length: 15 residues. Germline V gives CDR1 SNHLY, CDR2 FYNNEI. The CDR3 loop reads CASRRDTWNTGELFF. The CDR3 DNA reads as TGTGCCAGCAGGAGGGACACCTGGAACACCGGGGAGCTGTTTTTT.

This sequence joins TRBV5-1 and TRBJ2-1; 12 bases map to TRBD2. The CDR3 spans 19 residues. After removal of 4 bases from V and 5 bases from J, the junction contained 16 bases not matched to a gene. The V gene's germline CDR1 is SGHRS and CDR2 YFSETQ. The CDR3 DNA is TGCGCCAGCAGCGAGACTAGCGGGAGCCCTGTTGGGCGAAACAATGAGCAGTTCTTC. It is translated as CASSETSGSPVGRNNEQFF.

The chain is built from TRBV5-1 and TRBJ2-1; 12 nucleotides match TRBD2. V shed 0 bases and J 4 bases; nucleotides not matched to a gene: 11. Germline-derived CDR1 and CDR2 are SGHRS and YFSETQ. The CDR3 is 19 amino acids. CDR3 amino acids: CASSLDSRLAGADYNEQFF. CDR3 sequence (DNA): TGCGCCAGCAGCTTGGACTCTAGACTAGCGGGAGCTGATTACAATGAGCAGTTCTTC.

The chain uses TRBV5-4 and TRBJ2-7; 11 bases fit TRBD1. CDR1 SGHNT and CDR2 YYREEE come from the germline V gene (reference sequence). With V trimmed by 4 bases and J by 5 bases, 5 bases remained unmatched. The CDR3 sequence is 14 residues long. The CDR3 DNA reads TGTGCCAGCAGCCACGGACAGGGGGCAGACGAGCAGTACTTC. Protein sequence: CASSHGQGADEQYF.

This chain connects TRBV7-2 to TRBJ2-2, with 8 bases matching TRBD1. CDR1 and CDR2 from the germline V gene are SGHTA and FQGNSA. Trimming took 5 bases from V and 5 from J; bases not matched to a gene: 4. The CDR3 is 14 residues long. The CDR3 DNA sequence: TGTGCCAGCAGCCTAACAGGGGGTACCGGGGAGCTGTTTTTT. Protein: CASSLTGGTGELFF.

This chain connects TRBV7-8 to TRBJ2-1; D might be TRBD1 (7 bases). Per germline, CDR1 SGHVS and CDR2 FQNEAQ. This CDR3 is 19 amino acids long. The V and J ends lost 5 bases and 5 bases respectively, with 28 bases between them. The chain's CDR3 is CASSTLQWRGPHLNNEQFF. The CDR3, as DNA: TGTGCCAGCAGCACACTTCAATGGAGGGGGCCTCATCTTAACAATGAGCAGTTCTTC. Supplemented by reference TRBV7-8 and TRBJ2-1, the full variable domain reads GAGVSQSPRYKVAKRGQDVALRCDPISGHVSLFWYQQALGQGPEFLTYFQNEAQLDKSGLPSDRFFAERPEGSVSTLKIQRTQQEDSAVYLCASSTLQWRGPHLNNEQFFGPGTRLTVL.

In DNA, the CDR3 is TGCGCCAGCAGCTTGGATGACTACAAACAGGGAAGCGAGCAGTACTTC. Protein: CASSLDDYKQGSEQYF. V gene TRBV5-1 combines with J gene TRBJ2-7, with a possible D match to TRBD1 (6 bases). Germline V gene data show CDR1 as SGHRS and CDR2 as YFSETQ. Trimming shortened V by 0 bases and J by 6 bases, and 19 bases separated the two germline ends. The length of the CDR3 is 16 residues.

The chain joins TRBV11-3 to TRBJ2-7; D gene unclear. Looked up from germline, CDR1 is SGHNT and CDR2 is YENEEA. CDR3 length: 15 residues. V was clipped by 5 bases and J by 3 bases, with 17 bases between them. CDR3 sequence: CASSRNDKPHYEQYF. The CDR3 DNA reads as TGTGCCAGCAGCCGGAATGACAAACCCCACTACGAGCAGTACTTC.

This chain uses TRBV4-1 with TRBJ2-3; 7 bases are shared with TRBD2. The CDR3 loop spans 16 amino acids. V dropped 2 bases and J dropped 4; count of bases not matched to a gene: 9. CDR1 is MGHRA and CDR2 is YSYEKL in the germline V gene. This chain's CDR3 is CASSQKRRESADTQYF. The CDR3 DNA follows: TGCGCCAGCAGCCAAAAGCGGCGGGAGAGCGCAGATACGCAGTATTTT.

The J gene is TRBJ1-1, the V gene TRBV5-4; a weak D match, TRBD1 (5 bases). Trimming pared 1 base from V and 4 bases from J, leaving 14 bases between. Germline V lookup: CDR1 SGHNT, CDR2 YYREEE (reference sequence). This CDR3 region has 15 residues. The CDR3 region is CASSLLGLAVTEAFF. The CDR3 bases are TGTGCCAGCAGCTTGCTGGGGCTGGCGGTCACTGAAGCTTTCTTT.

The genes are TRBV4-1 and TRBJ2-6; 7 bases map to TRBD1. CDR1 and CDR2 from the germline V gene are MGHRA and YSYEKL. This CDR3 contains 20 residues. J was trimmed by 0 bases and V by 5 bases; bases with no gene match: 16. The CDR3 loop is CASSTVRIDRVNSGANVLTF. CDR3 bases: TGCGCCAGCAGCACAGTGAGAATAGACAGGGTTAACTCTGGGGCCAACGTCCTGACTTTC.

Here the CDR3 reads CASRPTSGLTGELFF. In DNA form, the CDR3 reads TGTGCCAGCAGGCCTACTAGCGGGTTGACCGGGGAGCTGTTTTTT. The chain links TRBV2 to TRBJ2-2; 9 positions agree with TRBD2. The CDR3 loop spans 15 amino acids. CDR1 is SNHLY and CDR2 is FYNNEI in the germline V gene. V shed 6 bases and J 5 bases; nucleotides not matched to a gene: 7.

The chain joins TRBV29-1 to TRBJ2-1; 13 nucleotides match TRBD2. Trimming removed 5 bases from V and 8 bases from J; junction bases left unmatched: 9. The CDR3 is 15 amino acids. From germline, CDR1 is SQVTM and CDR2 ANQGSEA. The CDR3 nucleotides are TGCAGCGTTCGCCGTGGGACTAGCGGGACCGATGAGCAGTTCTTC. As protein: CSVRRGTSGTDEQFF.

This clone was recorded only once. V usage is TRBV10-1 and J usage is TRBJ2-7; tentatively, D is TRBD1 or TRBD2 (6 bases each). There are 16 residues in the CDR3. The germline gives CDR1 WNHNN, CDR2 SYGVQD (reference sequence). Trimming left V 6 bases short and J 7 bases short, with 25 bases between. In DNA, the CDR3 is TGCGCCAGCAGCCAGACGAAACTGAGACGGGGGCAGGAGCAGTACTTC. It is translated as CASSQTKLRRGQEQYF.

The chain employs TRBV5-1 and TRBJ2-1; TRBD2 is a possible D gene (7 bases). The V end was cut by 3 bases, the J end by 8 bases, with 24 bases between. The CDR3 extends over 17 amino acids. Per the germline V gene, CDR1 is SGHRS and CDR2 is YFSETQ. The CDR3, as DNA: TGCGCCAGCAGCTCCCAAAAGGGGGGCGGGAGAGGCGATGAGCAGTTCTTC. Encoded protein: CASSSQKGGGRGDEQFF.

The chain uses TRBV20-1 and TRBJ1-1; unclear D gene. Germline CDR1 DFQATT, CDR2 SNEGSKA (reference sequence). The CDR3 consists of 11 residues. V lost 6 bases to trimming and J lost 5 bases, with 10 bases between them. The CDR3 here is CSASDGTEAFF. As DNA, the CDR3 is TGCAGTGCCTCGGACGGGACTGAAGCTTTCTTT.

The rearrangement joins TRBV15 to TRBJ2-7; 11 nucleotides align to TRBD2. V shed 3 bases and J 1 base; nucleotides not matched to a gene: 8. The CDR3 loop spans 17 amino acids. Germline CDR1 LNHNV, CDR2 YYDKDF (reference sequence). In nucleotides, the CDR3 is TGTGCCACCAGCAGGCACCAGACTAGCGGGACTTCCTACGAGCAGTACTTC. Its protein product is CATSRHQTSGTSYEQYF. Full variable domain (rest looked up from reference TRBV15 and TRBJ2-7): DAMVIQNPRYQVTQFGKPVTLSCSQTLNHNVMYWYQQKSSQAPKLLFHYYDKDFNNEADTPDNFQSRRPNTSFCFLDIRSPGLGDTAMYLCATSRHQTSGTSYEQYFGPGTRLTVT.

This rearrangement joins TRBV6-1 to TRBJ2-7, with no clear D. The V gene lost 10 bases and the J gene lost 2 bases, with 21 bases spanning the gap. The germline CDR1 and CDR2 sequences are MNHNS and SASEGT. The CDR3 has 15 residues. This chain's CDR3 is CATIVRPSSAYEQYF. The CDR3 DNA follows: TGTGCCACCATCGTCCGACCGAGCAGCGCCTACGAGCAGTACTTC.

The rearrangement uses TRBV15 and TRBJ2-5; maybe TRBD1 (5 bases). The germline V gene encodes CDR1 LNHNV and CDR2 YYDKDF (reference sequence). The CDR3 sequence is 15 residues long. Deletions cut 1 base from V and 5 bases from J, with 14 bases between. The CDR3 DNA reads TGTGCCACCAGCAGAGCTCAAGCAGGGCTGGAGACCCAGTACTTC. Its protein is CATSRAQAGLETQYF.

This clone was found a few times. The CDR3 reads CASSSMPPSPEAFF. The DNA of the CDR3 is TGTGCCAGCAGTTCTATGCCCCCCTCCCCTGAAGCTTTCTTT. The chain links TRBV28 to TRBJ1-1; D remains unclear. Germline CDR1 MDHEN, CDR2 SYDVKM. This CDR3 has 14 amino acids. V lost 4 bases to trimming and J lost 6 bases, with 15 bases between them.

The J gene is TRBJ1-2, the V gene TRBV29-1; 11 bases align to TRBD1. V was pared by 4 bases and J by 2 bases, with 3 bases of the junction left unmatched. Germline values: CDR1 SQVTM, CDR2 ANQGSEA. CDR3 length: 14 amino acids. DNA for the CDR3: TGCAGCGTTGTACGGGACAGGGGGAACTATGGCTACACCTTC. The encoded protein is CSVVRDRGNYGYTF.

The chain joins TRBV7-2 to TRBJ2-3; 7 nucleotides align to TRBD1. V was pared by 5 bases and J by 6 bases, with 11 bases of the junction left unmatched. The CDR3 length is 15 residues. Per germline, CDR1 SGHTA and CDR2 FQGNSA. The CDR3 DNA reads as TGTGCCAGCAGCATTCGACCGACAGGGACGGATACGCAGTATTTT. Amino acids: CASSIRPTGTDTQYF.

The chain carries TRBV6-5 and TRBJ2-5; D unclear. The CDR3 runs to 14 residues. Germline V lookup: CDR1 MNHEY, CDR2 SVGAGI. With 8 bases removed from V and 1 base from J, the gap between germline ends came to 14 bases. The CDR3 loop reads CASCSITAQETQYF. Here the CDR3 DNA reads TGTGCCAGCTGCTCTATTACAGCCCAAGAGACCCAGTACTTC.